A selection of T cell receptor beta chains follows, all from one sample in a study of T-cell memory formation after mild COVID-19. MiXCR was run by TCRdb on the 5' RACE reads, yielding one entry per CDR3 protein. The data show about 560,000 distinct CDR3 sequences, with roughly 17% seen just once and 12% held by the top ten. Specimen: PBMCs or a T cell subset sorted from them (not recorded which). These receptors came from an adult woman who had mild COVID-19 (a few samples of this study predate the infection). Cell type and time point are not known. Each CDR3 is given with its conserved first and last residue. D genes are given only for firm matches. Size is omitted from some rows. Given values are once, few, many or a class for expanded clones.

j_gene	d_gene	abundance	v_gene	CDR3nt	CDR3aa
TRBJ2-2	.	few	TRBV6-2/TRBV6-3	TGTGCCAGCAGTTGGCCCCGTGAGCGTGCTACCTGGGGCACCGGGGAGCTGTTTTTT	CASSWPRERATWGTGELFF
TRBJ2-5	.	few	TRBV7-2	TGTGCCAGCAGCTTAGGACAGTTCTCAGGGGAGACCCAGTACTTC	CASSLGQFSGETQYF
TRBJ1-2	.	.	TRBV7-9	TGTGCCAGCAGCTTAGAGACCACTGGCTACACCTTC	CASSLETTGYTF
TRBJ1-5	TRBD1	few	TRBV12-3/TRBV12-4	TGTGCCAGCACCTGGGGGACAGGGGGCTTCGGACAGCCCCAGCATTTT	CASTWGTGGFGQPQHF
TRBJ1-2	.	.	TRBV20-1	TGCAGTGCTAGGGTCGGGACGCAGGTTGGCTACACCTTC	CSARVGTQVGYTF
TRBJ2-1	.	.	TRBV5-1	TGCGCCAGCAGCTTGATAGTGGAGGGGAATGAGCAGTTCTTC	CASSLIVEGNEQFF
TRBJ2-7	TRBD1	.	TRBV20-1	TGCAGTGCTAGGACGGGGACAGGGGTAATCTACGAGCAGTACTTC	CSARTGTGVIYEQYF
TRBJ2-5	TRBD1	few	TRBV29-1	TGCAGCGCAGGGACAGGGGGAGAGACCCAGTACTTC	CSAGTGGETQYF
TRBJ1-1	TRBD1	.	TRBV7-2	TGTGCCAGCAGCCCCGATTACAGGGGGAAAGCTTTCTTT	CASSPDYRGKAFF
TRBJ2-5	.	many	TRBV11-2	TGTGCCAGCAGCTCGAGGGGGATACAAGAGACCCAGTACTTC	CASSSRGIQETQYF
TRBJ2-4	TRBD2	few	TRBV27	TGTGCCAGCAGTTTATCCGCCACTAGCGCGCAGTACTTC	CASSLSATSAQYF
TRBJ1-1	.	.	TRBV12-3/TRBV12-4	TGTGCCAGCACCCGGACAGCCGCTTTCTTT	CASTRTAAFF
TRBJ1-6	TRBD1	few	TRBV10-3	TGTGCCATCAGTGAACCTGCGGACAGGAATAATTCACCCCTCCACTTT	CAISEPADRNNSPLHF
TRBJ1-2	.	.	TRBV28	TGTGCCAGCACCTTAACAACGGTATCTGGCTACACCTTC	CASTLTTVSGYTF
TRBJ2-3	TRBD2	.	TRBV12-3/TRBV12-4	TGTGCCAGCAGGTGGACTAGCGACACAGATACGCAGTATTTT	CASRWTSDTDTQYF
TRBJ2-3	TRBD2	.	TRBV10-3	TGTGCCATCAGTGGTACTAGCGGGTCTCCAGATACGCAGTATTTT	CAISGTSGSPDTQYF
TRBJ1-1	.	once	TRBV24-1	TGTGCCACCAGTGATTTGGTGGGAGTTGCGGACACTGAAGCTTTCTTT	CATSDLVGVADTEAFF
TRBJ2-3	TRBD1	.	TRBV29-1	TGCAGCGTTGAAGATCACCGGGACAGGGGGGAAATAGGTACGCAGTATTTT	CSVEDHRDRGEIGTQYF
TRBJ2-5	TRBD1	many	TRBV29-1	TGCAGCGTCGATGGGACAGGGTGGAACCAAGAGACCCAGTACTTC	CSVDGTGWNQETQYF
TRBJ2-7	TRBD2	.	TRBV20-1	TGCAGTGCTAGAGATCCGCATCGGCCGGGACTAGGCAACGAGCAGTACTTC	CSARDPHRPGLGNEQYF
TRBJ2-1	TRBD2	few	TRBV3-1	TGTGCCAGCAGCCAAAGCGGGGCAGGGTCCTACAATGAGCAGTTCTTC	CASSQSGAGSYNEQFF
TRBJ1-2	.	few	TRBV12-3/TRBV12-4	TGTGCCAGCAGTTTAGGGGCGGGCAGCCCGAGTGGCTACACCTTC	CASSLGAGSPSGYTF
TRBJ2-2	TRBD2	.	TRBV29-1	TGCAGCGCCCGGGCGCTAGCGGGGGGGAACACCGGGGAGCTGTTTTTT	CSARALAGGNTGELFF
TRBJ1-2	TRBD1	.	TRBV6-2/TRBV6-3	TGTGCCAGCAGGGATGACAGGGTAGGAGGCTACACCTTC	CASRDDRVGGYTF
TRBJ1-1	TRBD1	many	TRBV11-2	TGTGCCAGCAGCCACCCCCCCGGGACAGGGGCTGAAGCTTTCTTT	CASSHPPGTGAEAFF
TRBJ1-1	TRBD1	few	TRBV29-1	TGCAGCGTTGGTCGGGACAGCCGTCCCACTGAAGCTTTCTTT	CSVGRDSRPTEAFF